A selection of T cell receptor beta chains follows, all from one sample in a study of identical twins. MiXCR was run by TCRdb on the 5' RACE reads, yielding one entry per CDR3 protein. Here the sample spans about 690,000 distinct CDR3 sequences, roughly 20% being singletons. The sample was also reused in another study, on T cells expressing NK-cell markers.

The sample taken for sequencing was PBMCs. These receptors came from a woman aged 18-29 years in good health. CDR3s include the opening cysteine and the closing phenylalanine or tryptophan. A D gene is named only where the DNA matches it firmly. Where a row states a size, it is once, few, many or the class of an expanded clone; other rows omit it.

J gene: TRBJ2-7
D gene: NA
V gene: TRBV20-1
clone size: few
CDR3 length: 16
CDR3 DNA: TGCAGTGCTACAACTCAGCAGAGGACAGCGACCTACGAGCAGTACTTC
CDR3 protein: CSATTQQRTATYEQYF

J gene: TRBJ2-3
D gene: TRBD2
V gene: TRBV20-1
clone size: NA
CDR3 length: 14
CDR3 DNA: TGCAGTGCTCCGATACTAGCGTACACAGATACGCAGTATTTT
CDR3 protein: CSAPILAYTDTQYF

J gene: TRBJ2-1
D gene: NA
V gene: TRBV7-9
clone size: many
CDR3 length: 12
CDR3 DNA: TGTGCCAGCAGCTTATTCAGTGGTGAGCAGTTCTTC
CDR3 protein: CASSLFSGEQFF

J gene: TRBJ2-7
D gene: NA
V gene: TRBV20-1
clone size: few
CDR3 length: 15
CDR3 DNA: TGCAGTGCTAGAGGGATAACGGACAGAACCTACGAGCAGTACTTC
CDR3 protein: CSARGITDRTYEQYF

J gene: TRBJ2-1
D gene: NA
V gene: TRBV6-5
clone size: many
CDR3 length: 16
CDR3 DNA: TGTGCCAGCAGTTCCGGACTCTCACACAACCACAATGAGCAGTTCTTC
CDR3 protein: CASSSGLSHNHNEQFF

J gene: TRBJ1-5
D gene: NA
V gene: TRBV6-5
clone size: few
CDR3 length: 14
CDR3 DNA: TGTGCCAGCAGTTACGCAGGGACCAATCAGCCCCAGCATTTT
CDR3 protein: CASSYAGTNQPQHF

J gene: TRBJ2-1
D gene: NA
V gene: TRBV5-1
clone size: NA
CDR3 length: 16
CDR3 DNA: TGCGCCAGCAGCCCCGAGGGGCTTCAGGGGTGGGATGAGCAGTTCTTC
CDR3 protein: CASSPEGLQGWDEQFF

J gene: TRBJ2-1
D gene: NA
V gene: TRBV11-2
clone size: few
CDR3 length: 11
CDR3 DNA: TGTGCCAGCAGCCACTTCGGTGAGCAGTTCTTC
CDR3 protein: CASSHFGEQFF

J gene: TRBJ2-3
D gene: NA
V gene: TRBV29-1
clone size: few
CDR3 length: 14
CDR3 DNA: TGCAGCGTTGATGGGACTGATTCAACAGATACGCAGTATTTT
CDR3 protein: CSVDGTDSTDTQYF

J gene: TRBJ2-4
D gene: TRBD2
V gene: TRBV6-1
clone size: NA
CDR3 length: 15
CDR3 DNA: TGTGCCAGCAGCTCAGGACTAGCGGGAAGAAACATTCAGTACTTC
CDR3 protein: CASSSGLAGRNIQYF

J gene: TRBJ2-1
D gene: NA
V gene: TRBV6-1
clone size: NA
CDR3 length: 15
CDR3 DNA: TGTGCCAGCAGTGGGTTGAAGGTTAGGAACAATGAGCAGTTCTTC
CDR3 protein: CASSGLKVRNNEQFF

J gene: TRBJ1-1
D gene: NA
V gene: TRBV10-1
clone size: few
CDR3 length: 12
CDR3 DNA: TGCGCCAGCGGTCGGCTACAGGGAGAAGCTTTCTTT
CDR3 protein: CASGRLQGEAFF

J gene: TRBJ2-5
D gene: NA
V gene: TRBV3-1
clone size: few
CDR3 length: 15
CDR3 DNA: TGTGCCAGCAGCCCCCCCCGGGGGATGCAAGAGACCCAGTACTTC
CDR3 protein: CASSPPRGMQETQYF

J gene: TRBJ1-1
D gene: NA
V gene: TRBV27
clone size: many
CDR3 length: 14
CDR3 DNA: TGTGCCAGCAGTTTAGGGCCCGGGAACCCTGAAGCTTTCTTT
CDR3 protein: CASSLGPGNPEAFF

J gene: TRBJ2-3
D gene: TRBD2
V gene: TRBV7-8
clone size: NA
CDR3 length: 17
CDR3 DNA: TGTGCCAGCAGCAAGGGCCGGCGACTAGCGCTCACAGATACGCAGTATTTT
CDR3 protein: CASSKGRRLALTDTQYF

J gene: TRBJ2-4
D gene: NA
V gene: TRBV20-1
clone size: many
CDR3 length: 14
CDR3 DNA: TGCGGATACCGGGACCGAGGAGGGGGAGACATTCAGTACTTC
CDR3 protein: CGYRDRGGGDIQYF

J gene: TRBJ2-7
D gene: NA
V gene: TRBV5-1
clone size: many
CDR3 length: 13
CDR3 DNA: TGCGCCAGCAGCTTGGGGGACCGAGGCGAGCAGTACTTC
CDR3 protein: CASSLGDRGEQYF

J gene: TRBJ2-7
D gene: NA
V gene: TRBV20-1
clone size: NA
CDR3 length: 16
CDR3 DNA: TGCAGTGCGAGGGGGAAACCGGGACTGATATCCTACGAGCAGTACTTC
CDR3 protein: CSARGKPGLISYEQYF

J gene: TRBJ1-1
D gene: NA
V gene: TRBV7-2
clone size: many
CDR3 length: 13
CDR3 DNA: TGTGCCAGCAGCTTACTTCGGGACACTGAAGCTTTCTTT
CDR3 protein: CASSLLRDTEAFF

J gene: TRBJ2-1
D gene: NA
V gene: TRBV2
clone size: NA
CDR3 length: 15
CDR3 DNA: TGTGCCAGCAGTTACAGGGCTGGCTCCTACAATGAGCAGTTCTTC
CDR3 protein: CASSYRAGSYNEQFF

J gene: TRBJ1-2
D gene: TRBD1
V gene: TRBV4-3
clone size: few
CDR3 length: 19
CDR3 DNA: TGCGCCAGCAGCCAAGATTATAGGACAGGGGGCGCGGGGGGACGTGGCTACACCTTC
CDR3 protein: CASSQDYRTGGAGGRGYTF

J gene: TRBJ2-7
D gene: TRBD2
V gene: TRBV12-3/TRBV12-4
clone size: few
CDR3 length: 15
CDR3 DNA: TGTGCCAGCAGCCAACTAGCGGGAGGGCCGAGAGAGCAGTACTTC
CDR3 protein: CASSQLAGGPREQYF

J gene: TRBJ2-5
D gene: NA
V gene: TRBV5-5
clone size: few
CDR3 length: 15
CDR3 DNA: TGTGCCAGCAGCTTGGAAGGGACCGCTGGGGAGACCCAGTACTTC
CDR3 protein: CASSLEGTAGETQYF

J gene: TRBJ2-3
D gene: NA
V gene: TRBV20-1
clone size: NA
CDR3 length: 17
CDR3 DNA: TGCAGTACCACGTTCCCCGGACGGAGCCCATTCACAGATACGCAGTATTTT
CDR3 protein: CSTTFPGRSPFTDTQYF

J gene: TRBJ2-1
D gene: NA
V gene: TRBV9
clone size: NA
CDR3 length: 12
CDR3 DNA: TGTGCCAGCAGCGTAGCATACAATGAGCAGTTCTTC
CDR3 protein: CASSVAYNEQFF

J gene: TRBJ2-1
D gene: TRBD2
V gene: TRBV12-3/TRBV12-4
clone size: few
CDR3 length: 15
CDR3 DNA: TGTGCCAGCAGTTTAACTAGCGGGGAACACAATGAGCAGTTCTTC
CDR3 protein: CASSLTSGEHNEQFF

J gene: TRBJ2-1
D gene: NA
V gene: TRBV20-1
clone size: many
CDR3 length: 14
CDR3 DNA: TGCAGTGCTAGGGACTCGGCCTCCTACAATGAGCAGTTCTTC
CDR3 protein: CSARDSASYNEQFF

J gene: TRBJ2-3
D gene: TRBD2
V gene: TRBV2
clone size: few
CDR3 length: 15
CDR3 DNA: TGTGCCAGCCGCAGACTAGCGGGAGGGGAAGATACGCAGTATTTT
CDR3 protein: CASRRLAGGEDTQYF

J gene: TRBJ2-1
D gene: NA
V gene: TRBV5-1
clone size: once
CDR3 length: 16
CDR3 DNA: TGCGCCAGCAGCTTGGACGGGGGTCCCTCCTACAATGAGCAGTTCTTC
CDR3 protein: CASSLDGGPSYNEQFF

J gene: TRBJ2-7
D gene: TRBD1
V gene: TRBV5-1
clone size: NA
CDR3 length: 15
CDR3 DNA: TGCGCCAGCAGCTACGGCGGACAGGGAAACTACGAGCAGTACTTC
CDR3 protein: CASSYGGQGNYEQYF

J gene: TRBJ2-7
D gene: TRBD1
V gene: TRBV20-1
clone size: few
CDR3 length: 14
CDR3 DNA: TGCAGTGCTAGGCGGCCGGGACAGGGCTACGAGCAGTACTTC
CDR3 protein: CSARRPGQGYEQYF

J gene: TRBJ1-1
D gene: NA
V gene: TRBV14
clone size: once
CDR3 length: 15
CDR3 DNA: TGTGCCAGCAGCCAAGGACAGGTTATGAACACTGAAGCTTTCTTT
CDR3 protein: CASSQGQVMNTEAFF

J gene: TRBJ2-3
D gene: TRBD1
V gene: TRBV12-5
clone size: NA
CDR3 length: 16
CDR3 DNA: TGTGCTAGTGGTAATCGGGACAGGATTTACACAGATACGCAGTATTTT
CDR3 protein: CASGNRDRIYTDTQYF

J gene: TRBJ2-3
D gene: NA
V gene: TRBV12-3/TRBV12-4
clone size: NA
CDR3 length: 12
CDR3 DNA: TGTGCCAGCACGCTCCAAAGGCATACGCAGTATTTT
CDR3 protein: CASTLQRHTQYF